A selection of T cell receptor beta chains follows, all from one sample in a study of CD8 T cells in Susac syndrome. From the immunoSEQ multiplex PCR reads, TCRdb called clonotypes with MiXCR, one entry per CDR3 protein. This sample has 250,000 to 300,000 distinct CDR3 sequences, with 85% found just once. Sequencing input: CD8+ T cells from PBMCs. These TCRs come from a human donor with multiple sclerosis. The CDR3 runs from the conserved cysteine through the conserved F or W. Where a row states a size, it is once, few, many or the class of an expanded clone; other rows omit it.

TRBJ2-2	TRBV7-9	NA	CAQTSLNTGELFF
TRBJ1-2	TRBV5-6	NA	CASSPGRGGYTF
TRBJ2-1	TRBV10-3	NA	CAISELKAGLADNEQFF
TRBJ2-1	TRBV29-1	few	CSVEGRDSANEQFF
TRBJ1-3	TRBV5-6	NA	CASSPTGIGTGNTIYF
TRBJ2-3	TRBV4-1	NA	CASGSGTNLLGPSTDTQYF
TRBJ2-1	TRBV7-9	NA	CASSLELDEQFF
TRBJ1-2	TRBV19	NA	CASSITQNYGYTF
TRBJ2-7	TRBV11-2	NA	CASSPGTSAQYYEQYF
TRBJ1-4	TRBV20-1	NA	CSARDYGTGNEKLFF
TRBJ2-7	TRBV25-1	NA	CASVYEQYF
TRBJ1-1	TRBV11-2	NA	CASSLPAEAFF
TRBJ2-1	TRBV10-2	NA	CASSEPRGREQFF